This is a list of T cell receptor beta chains from one sample in a study of blood T cells in healthy people across ages. TCRdb used MiXCR to reprocess the 5' RACE reads, holding one entry per CDR3 protein. The sample holds roughly 700,000 distinct CDR3 sequences, about half seen once. The specimen was blood. These receptors were collected from a woman aged 55-75 years in good health. Each CDR3 is given with its conserved first and last residue. D genes are given only for firm matches. Not every row has a clone size; where given, it reads once, few, many or a size class.

TRBV28	-	few	TRBJ1-6	TGTGCCAGCAGTTTGAGACAGAACTCACCCCTCCACTTT	CASSLRQNSPLHF
TRBV6-1	TRBD2	-	TRBJ2-1	TGTGCCAGCAGGCGGACTAGCGGGAGGGAAGAGACCCAGTTCTTC	CASRRTSGREETQFF
TRBV3-1	TRBD2	-	TRBJ2-3	TGTGCCAGCAGCCGTCAAACCGGGACTAGCGGGAGAGATACGCAGTATTTT	CASSRQTGTSGRDTQYF
TRBV6-5	-	-	TRBJ2-7	TGTGCCAGCAGTTCCTCAGGTGGGCCCACCTACGAGCAGTACTTC	CASSSSGGPTYEQYF
TRBV6-5	TRBD1	-	TRBJ1-2	TGTGCCAGCAGCCGGACAGGGGTTGACTATGGCTACACCTTC	CASSRTGVDYGYTF
TRBV11-2	-	-	TRBJ2-5	TGTGCCAGCAGCGTGGGACCCCGGGGGGACAATGAGCAGTACTTC	CASSVGPRGDNEQYF
TRBV7-2	-	few	TRBJ1-6	TGTGCCAGCAGCTTAGCGAAAAATTCACCCCTCCACTTT	CASSLAKNSPLHF
TRBV28	-	-	TRBJ1-4	TGTGCCAGCAGGTCCCGGTCCGTAATGTTTTTT	CASRSRSVMFF
TRBV25-1	TRBD1	few	TRBJ2-7	TGTGCCAGCAGACCTAGCGGGACAGGGGGAGATGACGAGCAGTACTTC	CASRPSGTGGDDEQYF
TRBV10-3	TRBD2	-	TRBJ2-7	TGTGCCATCAGTGAAGGGCTAGCGGGAGTCAACTACGAGCAGTACTTC	CAISEGLAGVNYEQYF
TRBV29-1	-	-	TRBJ2-3	TGCAGCGGGGGCCGAGGGCCGGGCGCAGATACGCAGTATTTT	CSGGRGPGADTQYF
TRBV15	TRBD2	-	TRBJ2-1	TGTGCCACCAGCACCCGACTAGCGGGCCCCAATGAGCAGTTCTTC	CATSTRLAGPNEQFF
TRBV20-1	-	-	TRBJ1-2	TGCAGTGCTAGGATAAGAATGGAGAAAAGGGCTTGGAACTATGGCTACACCTTC	CSARIRMEKRAWNYGYTF
TRBV3-1	TRBD2	few	TRBJ2-5	TGTGCCAGCAGCCCGATATACGGGACTAGCGGGCAAGAGACCCAGTACTTC	CASSPIYGTSGQETQYF
TRBV4-1	-	-	TRBJ2-5	TGCGCCAGCAGCCATGAAAAAGACGGGAGAGAGACCCAGTACTTC	CASSHEKDGRETQYF
TRBV4-3	TRBD1	-	TRBJ2-3	TGCGCCAGCAGCCAGGGGACAGGGGGCGTATCAGATACGCAGTATTTT	CASSQGTGGVSDTQYF
TRBV29-1	TRBD2	-	TRBJ2-3	TGCAGCGTTGATAAGCTAGCGGGAGATACGCAGTATTTT	CSVDKLAGDTQYF
TRBV4-3	-	-	TRBJ2-7	TGCGCCAGCAGCCAAGTCCAGGGCGGCGGTTCCTACGAGCAGTACTTC	CASSQVQGGGSYEQYF
TRBV12-3/TRBV12-4	-	few	TRBJ1-5	TGTGCCAGCAGCCGACATCCCCAGCCCCAGCATTTT	CASSRHPQPQHF
TRBV5-1	TRBD2	few	TRBJ2-5	TGCGCCAGCAGCTTCAGCGGGGGCCAAGAGACCCAGTACTTC	CASSFSGGQETQYF
TRBV4-3	TRBD2	-	TRBJ2-3	TGCGCCAGCAGCCGAGCACTAGCGGGAGTCGCAGATACGCAGTATTTT	CASSRALAGVADTQYF
TRBV20-1	-	-	TRBJ1-2	TGCAGTGCTAGACTGGCGAGGGGTGACTATGGCTACACCTTC	CSARLARGDYGYTF
TRBV27	TRBD2	-	TRBJ2-5	TGTGCCAGCAGTATCACTAGCGGGCGAGAGACCCAGTACTTC	CASSITSGRETQYF
TRBV7-6	-	-	TRBJ1-2	TGTGCCAGCAGCTTAGCTCGGGGAGGGATGAGTGGCTACACCTTC	CASSLARGGMSGYTF
TRBV29-1	TRBD1	once	TRBJ2-2	TGCAGCGTACCTACACAGGGGGCTGGGGAGCTGTTTTTT	CSVPTQGAGELFF
TRBV6-6	TRBD1	-	TRBJ2-7	TGTGCCAGCAGTTACGGGGGACAGGAGACCTACGAGCAGTACTTC	CASSYGGQETYEQYF
TRBV7-9	TRBD1	-	TRBJ2-7	TGTGCCAGCCTTACCGACAGGGGAGGTTCCTACAATGAGCAGTACTTC	CASLTDRGGSYNEQYF
TRBV14	TRBD2	few	TRBJ2-4	TGTGCCAGCAGCCTACGGACTAGCGGGAGAGGGATGACCAAAAACATTCAGTACTTC	CASSLRTSGRGMTKNIQYF
TRBV7-6	TRBD2	-	TRBJ2-2	TGTGCCAGCAGCCCCTGGACTAGCGGGAACACCGGGGAGCTGTTTTTT	CASSPWTSGNTGELFF
TRBV5-1	TRBD1	-	TRBJ2-4	TGCGCCAGCAGGGCGTCGACAGGGGGAGGCAAAAACATTCAGTACTTC	CASRASTGGGKNIQYF
TRBV5-1	-	few	TRBJ2-1	TGCGCCAGCAGCTTGGCCCAGAGCGCCTACAATGAGCAGTTCTTC	CASSLAQSAYNEQFF
TRBV12-3/TRBV12-4	-	once	TRBJ1-4	TGTGCCAGCAGTCGTCCCGGGTCCACTAATGAAAGACTGTTTTTT	CASSRPGSTNERLFF
TRBV6-6	-	-	TRBJ2-7	TGTGCCAGCAAGCCTGGGGCTAGGGGCCGCTACGAGCAGTACTTC	CASKPGARGRYEQYF
TRBV6-5	TRBD1	once	TRBJ2-7	TGTGCCAGCAGCGTATCCTCCGGGACAGGGAGCTACGAGCAGTACTTC	CASSVSSGTGSYEQYF